Each of the 11 T cell receptor beta chains below was sequenced from the same sample in a study of cytomegalovirus exposure and HLA in healthy donors. PCR amplification relied on 60 Vbeta primers (plus 13 Jbeta primers). Profiling relied on immunoSEQ multiplex PCR, and the TCRdb table lists in-frame clones only, not all of them. The data hold 150,000 to 200,000 clones, with approximately 76% observed a single time. Material: PBMCs. The source of these receptors is a female donor in good health and CMV-seronegative.

The chain links TRBV9 to TRBJ2-7, with 11 bases lining up with TRBD2. CDR1 and CDR2 from the germline V gene are SGDLS and YYNGEE. This CDR3 region has 16 residues. V lost 0 bases, J lost 7 bases, and 9 bases stayed unmatched. CDR3 DNA: TGTGCCAGCAGCGTAGGACCCGGGACTAGCGGAAGGGAGCAGTACTTC. The encoded protein is CASSVGPGTSGREQYF.

The rearrangement links TRBV9 to TRBJ1-4; TRBD1 agrees at 7 bases. From germline, CDR1 is SGDLS and CDR2 YYNGEE. The CDR3 runs 15 residues. V was clipped by 0 bases and J by 4 bases; unmatched bases: 3. The CDR3 DNA reads as TGTGCCAGCAGCGTAGCCGGGACAGTTAATGAAAAACTGTTTTTT. It yields the protein CASSVAGTVNEKLFF.

This chain links TRBV30 with TRBJ1-2, with D hard to call. Germline values: CDR1 GTSNPN, CDR2 SVGIG (reference sequence). This CDR3 is built from 15 residues. V shed 3 bases and J shed 2 bases, with 16 bases lying between them. The CDR3 DNA reads as TGTGCCTGGAGGCGACGAGGGATAGCAAACTATGGCTACACCTTC. It specifies CAWRRRGIANYGYTF.

The chain has TRBV5-4 and TRBJ1-3; D ambiguous. Per germline, CDR1 SGHNT and CDR2 YYREEE (reference sequence). This CDR3 is 16 amino acids long. V was cut by 0 bases and J by 0 bases, with 10 bases left in between. Here the CDR3 DNA reads TGTGCCAGCAGCTTGGAACTGGGGAGCTCTGGAAACACCATATATTTT. Translation: CASSLELGSSGNTIYF.

A single count supports this clone. The rearrangement joins TRBV10-2 to TRBJ2-7; D possibly corresponds to TRBD2 (6 bases). V lost 5 bases and J lost 6, with 11 bases in between. The germline V gene encodes CDR1 WSHSY and CDR2 SAAADI. The length of the CDR3 is 12 residues. The CDR3 sequence is CASSRDLPEQYF. The CDR3 DNA reads TGCGCCAGCAGTCGGGACTTGCCCGAGCAGTACTTC.

The chain combines TRBV7-3 with TRBJ2-1; 11 bases match TRBD2. With 4 bases clipped from V and 11 bases from J, the junction kept 10 bases outside the gene matches. Germline V gene sequence: CDR1 SGHTA, CDR2 FQGTGA. This CDR3 is built from 15 residues. The CDR3 DNA follows: TGTGCCAGCAGCTCCCGACTAGCGGGAACACCTCAGCAGTTCTTC. It encodes CASSSRLAGTPQQFF.

This clone has only a few counts. DNA for the CDR3: TGCAGCGTTGCAGGGGGCAGCGGGGAGCTGTTTTTT. Protein: CSVAGGSGELFF. The V and J genes are TRBV29-1 and TRBJ2-2; 8 positions agree with TRBD1. The CDR3 is 12 amino acids. V dropped 4 bases and J dropped 7; count of bases not matched to a gene: 2. In germline, CDR1 is SQVTM, CDR2 ANQGSEA.

The chain has TRBV5-1 and TRBJ2-7, with D perhaps matching TRBD2 (7 bases). CDR3 length: 15 amino acids. V was cut by 0 bases and J by 4 bases, with 14 bases left in between. Germline V lookup: CDR1 SGHRS, CDR2 YFSETQ. DNA for the CDR3: TGCGCCAGCAGCTTGGTGGGGGGGGGCCTTTACGAGCAGTACTTC. Its protein product is CASSLVGGGLYEQYF.

The chain couples TRBV5-1 to TRBJ2-7, with 9 bases aligning to TRBD1. The CDR3 consists of 16 residues. Per germline, CDR1 SGHRS and CDR2 YFSETQ. V lost 6 bases, J lost 0 bases, and 10 bases stayed unmatched. CDR3 coding DNA: TGCGCCAGCACCAAAAGGGGGACAGGGAGCTCCTACGAGCAGTACTTC. Its protein is CASTKRGTGSSYEQYF.

The V and J genes are TRBV29-1 and TRBJ2-1, with a weak D call TRBD1 (5 bases). The ends were cut back, 7 bases at V and 1 base at J, with 8 bases in the middle. The germline V gene encodes CDR1 SQVTM and CDR2 ANQGSEA. CDR3 length equals 12 residues. The CDR3 loop reads CSAWTSYNEQFF. CDR3 sequence (DNA): TGCAGCGCGTGGACATCCTACAATGAGCAGTTCTTC.

The chain has TRBV6-5 and TRBJ2-7; 9 nucleotides line up with TRBD1. With V trimmed by 5 bases and J by 5 bases, 7 bases remained unmatched. Germline V gene sequence: CDR1 MNHEY, CDR2 SVGAGI. The CDR3 consists of 14 residues. CDR3 sequence (DNA): TGTGCCAGCAGTCGGGACAGGGAATCCCACGAGCAGTACTTC. Its protein is CASSRDRESHEQYF.